This T cell receptor (beta chain) originates from a study of identical twins (dated by TCRdb to 2016 to 2017). Looking at the study overall: To test whether fetal clonotypes persist, this study deep-sequenced TCR alpha and beta repertoires from monozygotic twins, from unrelated adults of various ages, and from cord blood. To rule out contamination, replicate twin experiments were performed at different times with different library preparation protocols.

In the germline V gene (reference sequence), CDR1 corresponds to MNHEY and CDR2 to SMNVEV. Spanning cysteine to phenylalanine, the CDR3 consists of 15 amino acids. The DNA shown is the 45-base CDR3, in frame from base 1. V and J are trimmed by 2 bases and 3 bases, and the gene matches miss 6 bases of the junction. Notes on this clonotype: What antigen it recognizes has not been identified. Qualities for individual bases were not recorded, and no much larger clone is one base off.

To prepare the library, 5' RACE was applied. Instrument used: Illumina HiSeq 2000. A universal primer binding site was introduced by template switching, and a unique molecular identifier was present in the final cDNA, enabling accurate counting of TCR cDNA molecules. Specific primers in the conserved constant-segment region were used to synthesize first-strand cDNA for TCR alpha and beta chains. Each cDNA library was double barcoded, with a SMART-Mk sample barcode plus Illumina barcodes, to control for contamination. TruSeq adapter sequences along with Illumina sample barcodes were introduced in two successive PCR steps. The TCR alpha and beta cDNA libraries were sequenced on the Illumina HiSeq platform using custom primers. The published analysis was carried out like this. MiGEC processed the raw reads to extract unique molecular identifiers, while MiXCR was used to determine the CDR3 positions. Recombination models were inferred per individual with the repgenHMM and IGoR tools using an EM algorithm. The analysis of shared clonotypes was done with the tcR package in R, with sharing normalized by the product of cloneset sizes. Out-of-frame nonproductive sequences were analyzed to study raw recombination free of thymic and clonal selection effects. TCRdb redid the processing of the public reads, applying fastp at Q25 and MiXCR, and retained in-frame beta chains. Identical CDR3 protein sequences are pooled into one entry, listed with their most common genes and DNA. TCRdb, not the original authors, processed these V and J calls. The sample table lists around 250,000 distinct CDR3 sequences, 12% of them with a count of one. The ten largest clones capture roughly 4% of the sample.

All donors were healthy Caucasians. Three pairs of female monozygotic twins, all aged roughly 18 to 29 years, made up the twin cohort. Miltenyi CD45RO+ enrichment and human naive T-cell isolation kits were used to isolate memory (CD45RO+) and naive T cells from PBMC. What the authors observed across the whole study: In beta out-of-frame sequences, excess twin sharing was weaker, because having fewer shared sequences lowered the signal-to-noise ratio. Because the same donors could not be followed over many years, the conclusions depended on cross-sectional statistical analysis. In monozygotic twins, recombination models systematically underestimated out-of-frame TCR alpha sharing, but the models matched the sharing seen between unrelated individuals. Fewer insertions were carried by abundant cord blood beta clonotypes; a weaker similar trend was observed in young adult naive repertoires, while no such trend was observed in memory repertoires. Invariant T cells such as MAIT and iNKT could partly confound zero-insertion analyses, although diverse VJ usage argued against such confounding for most clonotypes. Compared with coincidental sharing between unrelated individuals, out-of-frame TCR alpha sequences shared between twins showed an excess of sequences with low generation probability.

The same specimen was also included in a second study, on yellow fever vaccine responses in identical twins. Per that second paper: According to the authors, in identical twins the way T cells responded to vaccination appeared partly convergent and partly personalized. Focusing on identical twins, the study followed the T cell clones that responded to the vaccine, and did so with precision.

The source material was memory (CD45RO+) T cells sorted from blood. The cell subset or site tag for this specimen amounts to: CD45RO+ enriched T cells. The TCR was taken from a woman under 30 in good health. The chain joins TRBV27 to TRBJ2-7; TRBD1 aligns with 8 central bases. The CDR3 sequence is CASSLDPGQVYEQYF. The bases read TGTGCCAGCAGTTTAGACCCGGGACAGGTCTACGAGCAGTACTTC.